The 18 T cell receptor beta chains reported below all come from one sample, sequenced in a study of cytomegalovirus exposure and HLA in healthy donors. Repertoires were generated with immunoSEQ multiplex PCR, while TCRdb's copy carries only in-frame clones and drops some. The sample has some 130,000 clones; approximately 94% are singletons. Specimen: PBMCs. Receptors originate from a man aged 18 to 30 in good health and CMV-seropositive.

The chain employs TRBV29-1 and TRBJ2-3; D unresolved. Trimming shortened V by 3 bases and J by 2 bases, and 12 bases separated the two germline ends. The CDR3 covers 14 residues. From germline, CDR1 is SQVTM and CDR2 ANQGSEA. Here the CDR3 DNA reads TGCAGCGTTGATGGTTTACTAAACACAGATACGCAGTATTTT. Protein: CSVDGLLNTDTQYF.

J is TRBJ2-1 and V is TRBV28; 9 bases match TRBD2. Germline values: CDR1 MDHEN, CDR2 SYDVKM. The V and J ends lost 6 bases and 2 bases, in that order; junction bases with no gene match: 8. The CDR3 contains 16 residues. The CDR3: CASRGVAGEAYNEQFF. In DNA form, the CDR3 reads TGTGCCAGCAGGGGGGTAGCGGGAGAGGCCTACAATGAGCAGTTCTTC.

The chain carries TRBV27 and TRBJ1-2; perhaps TRBD1 as D (6 bases). Germline CDR1 is MNHEY and CDR2 is SMNVEV (reference sequence). V was clipped by 2 bases and J by 4 bases, with 8 bases between them. The CDR3 contains 13 residues. CDR3 loop: CASSLQGSYGYTF. CDR3 sequence (DNA): TGTGCCAGCAGTTTACAGGGGAGCTATGGCTACACCTTC.

This clone was found once. CDR3 DNA: TGCGCCAGCAGCTCCGGGACAGGGGGCCCTGGGGCCAACGTCCTGACTTTC. Amino acid sequence: CASSSGTGGPGANVLTF. The chain carries TRBV5-1 and TRBJ2-6, with 12 bases lining up with TRBD1. Germline trimming cut 3 bases from V and 2 bases from J; bases unmatched to any gene: 3. CDR1 is SGHRS and CDR2 is YFSETQ in the germline V gene. This CDR3 has 17 residues.

V and J are TRBV19 and TRBJ1-2; possibly TRBD1 for D (5 bases). The CDR3 totals 15 residues. Germline V lookup: CDR1 LNHDA, CDR2 SQIVND (reference sequence). The V end lost 5 bases, the J end lost 6 bases, and 19 bases lay between the germline ends. The CDR3 DNA reads as TGTGCCAGTAGTTCCTCGGCGGGGCCCTATGATGGCTACACCTTC. Its translation is CASSSSAGPYDGYTF.

This chain links TRBV28 with TRBJ1-4; a weak D match, TRBD1 (6 bases). This CDR3 comprises 13 residues. Trimming took 4 bases from V and 4 from J, leaving 7 bases between them. CDR1 and CDR2 from the germline V gene are MDHEN and SYDVKM. CDR3 nucleotides: TGTGCCAGCAGTTACAGGGTTAATGAAAAACTGTTTTTT. It translates to CASSYRVNEKLFF.

The chain has TRBV20-1 and TRBJ1-1; D uncertain. The CDR3 has 11 amino acids. Trimming removed 8 bases from V and 4 bases from J, with 11 bases in between. CDR1 is DFQATT, CDR2 SNEGSKA, per germline (reference sequence). The CDR3 protein is CSTLTVTEAFF. The DNA of the CDR3 is TGCAGTACCCTAACAGTCACTGAAGCTTTCTTT.

Remarks on this clone: Additional DNA sequences in this sample encode the identical CDR3. The chain is built from TRBV28 and TRBJ2-1; 11 positions agree with TRBD2. The germline CDR1 and CDR2 sequences are MDHEN and SYDVKM. With 2 bases clipped from V and 3 bases from J, the junction kept 0 bases outside the gene matches. This CDR3 has 15 residues. CDR3 sequence reads: CASSLGTSGYNEQFF. Written as DNA, the CDR3 is TGTGCCAGCAGTTTAGGGACTAGCGGCTACAATGAGCAGTTCTTC. The entire variable domain, with the rest obtained from reference TRBV28 and TRBJ2-1, is as follows: DVKVTQSSRYLVKRTGEKVFLECVQDMDHENMFWYRQDPGLGLRLIYFSYDVKMKEKGDIPEGYSVSREKKERFSLILESASTNQTSMYLCASSLGTSGYNEQFFGPGTRLTVL.

The V and J genes are TRBV6-6 and TRBJ1-2; D ambiguous. Trimming took 5 bases from V and 5 from J, leaving 18 bases between them. The CDR3 extends over 15 amino acids. The germline CDR1 and CDR2 sequences are MNHNY and SVGAGI (reference sequence). In nucleotides, the CDR3 is TGTGCCAGCAGTCCGGACTCTTCCAATGGGTATGGCTACACCTTC. Protein sequence: CASSPDSSNGYGYTF.

This sequence joins TRBV29-1 and TRBJ2-1; the match to TRBD2 covers 8 bases. V was pared by 4 bases and J by 6 bases, with 8 bases of the junction left unmatched. CDR1 and CDR2 from the germline V gene are SQVTM and ANQGSEA. This CDR3 has 14 amino acids. In DNA, the CDR3 is TGCAGCGTTGGAGCGGGAGATAGGTTCAATGAGCAGTTCTTC. This translates into CSVGAGDRFNEQFF.

Details on this clone: Other DNA sequences in the same sample also yield this CDR3. CDR3 sequence reads: CASSDGGVNQPQHF. The CDR3 DNA reads TGTGCCAGCAGTGACGGGGGGGTTAATCAGCCCCAGCATTTT. The genes are TRBV2 and TRBJ1-5, with a weak D call TRBD1 (5 bases). V was shortened by 3 bases and J by 4 bases, with 10 bases between the two germline ends. There are 14 residues in the CDR3. CDR1 is SNHLY, CDR2 FYNNEI, per germline.

The rearrangement links TRBV9 to TRBJ2-2; 14 bases map to TRBD2. The CDR3 runs 14 residues. The germline V gene encodes CDR1 SGDLS and CDR2 YYNGEE. Trimming cost V 7 bases and J 6 bases; bases outside gene matches: 2. The CDR3 loop is CASGTSGSPGELFF. CDR3 bases: TGTGCCAGCGGGACTAGCGGGAGTCCCGGGGAGCTGTTTTTT. Based on the CDR3 plus reference TRBV9 and TRBJ2-2, the full variable domain is DSGVTQTPKHLITATGQRVTLRCSPRSGDLSVYWYQQSLDQGLQFLIQYYNGEERAKGNILERFSAQQFPDLHSELNLSSLELGDSALYFCASGTSGSPGELFFGEGSRLTVL.

This chain connects TRBV7-7 to TRBJ2-1; 10 positions match TRBD2. The CDR3 spans 17 residues. Germline V lookup: CDR1 SSHAT, CDR2 FNYEAQ (reference sequence). J was trimmed by 9 bases and V by 7 bases; bases with no gene match: 18. The CDR3 loop is CASTPWLAGEGWREQFF. The CDR3 nucleotides are TGTGCCAGCACCCCTTGGCTAGCGGGAGAAGGGTGGCGTGAGCAGTTCTTC.

This clone was recorded only once. Different DNA sequences within this sample yield the same CDR3. This sequence joins TRBV5-4 and TRBJ2-7; perhaps TRBD2 as D (5 bases). Trimming removed 0 bases from V and 4 bases from J, with 5 bases in between. The CDR3 length is 12 residues. In germline, CDR1 is SGHNT, CDR2 YYREEE (reference sequence). The CDR3 DNA is TGTGCCAGCAGCTTGGGAGGGTACGAGCAGTACTTC. Encoded protein: CASSLGGYEQYF.

The chain combines TRBV7-9 with TRBJ2-7, with 10 bases identical to TRBD1. The CDR3 has 16 residues. Unmatched junction bases numbered 13, after V lost 7 bases and J lost 4 bases. Per the germline V gene, CDR1 is SEHNR and CDR2 is FQNEAQ (reference sequence). The CDR3 protein is CASTELGTGVGYEQYF. The CDR3 DNA is TGTGCCAGCACCGAGCTTGGGACAGGGGTAGGATACGAGCAGTACTTC.

J is TRBJ1-1 and V is TRBV6-1; D not certain. Germline lookup yields CDR1 MNHNS and CDR2 SASEGT. V was cut by 1 base and J by 3 bases, with 9 bases left in between. The CDR3 loop spans 14 amino acids. DNA of the CDR3: TGTGCCAGCAGTGAAGTACGGCGGTACACTGAAGCTTTCTTT. Amino acids: CASSEVRRYTEAFF.

The chain joins TRBV5-6 to TRBJ1-1, with no clear D. The V and J ends lost 4 bases and 1 base respectively, with 11 bases between them. In germline, CDR1 is SGHDT, CDR2 YYEEEE. The CDR3 loop spans 14 amino acids. The DNA of the CDR3 is TGTGCCAGCAGCCTCATTATAGCGAACACTGAAGCTTTCTTT. This translates into CASSLIIANTEAFF.

The DNA for the CDR3 is TGTGCCAGCAGTCCACGAGCGGGAGGACTCTACGAGCAGTACTTC. Translating gives CASSPRAGGLYEQYF. V gene TRBV28 combines with J gene TRBJ2-7; 9 bases match TRBD2. This CDR3 comprises 15 residues. Losses at the gene ends were 5 bases for V and 3 bases for J; bases not matched to a gene: 8. Germline V gene lookup returns CDR1 MDHEN and CDR2 SYDVKM.